A single sample gave rise to the 25 T cell receptor beta chains below, sequenced in a study of early stage breast cancer tumors. Repertoires were generated with immunoSEQ multiplex PCR, while TCRdb's copy carries only in-frame clones and drops some. This table has around 48,000 clones, 75% to 95% appearing once. Sequencing input: blood. These receptors all come from a person aged 65 to 85 with breast cancer.

The rearrangement uses TRBV7-3 and TRBJ2-7, with TRBD1 matching over 7 bases. This CDR3 has 13 amino acids. Looked up from germline, CDR1 is SGHTA and CDR2 is FQGTGA. V trimming: 6 bases; J trimming: 2 bases; junction bases outside the gene matches: 4. The CDR3 loop reads CASRSGTAYEQYF. CDR3 DNA sequence: TGTGCCAGCAGGTCCGGGACAGCCTACGAGCAGTACTTC.

V usage is TRBV29-1 and J usage is TRBJ2-3, with a tentative D call TRBD2 (6 bases). The CDR3 spans 13 residues. V was trimmed by 7 bases and J by 3 bases, leaving 14 bases between them. From germline, CDR1 is SQVTM and CDR2 ANQGSEA. The CDR3 DNA reads as TGCAGCGCTGGGTCACGGGGGACAGATACGCAGTATTTT. This gives the protein CSAGSRGTDTQYF.

This chain links TRBV30 with TRBJ1-6, with TRBD1 identical over 7 bases. From germline, CDR1 is GTSNPN and CDR2 SVGIG (reference sequence). The CDR3 loop spans 17 amino acids. The junction had 12 bases not matched to a gene; V was cut back by 0 bases and J by 7 bases. This chain's CDR3 is CAWSVAPPGQLNSPLHF. CDR3 bases: TGTGCCTGGAGTGTAGCTCCTCCGGGACAGCTCAATTCACCCCTCCACTTT.

CDR3 nucleotide sequence: TGCGCCAGCAGCTCAATGCCGGGACAGGGGAATGAAAAACTGTTTTTT. The encoded protein is CASSSMPGQGNEKLFF. The rearrangement uses TRBV5-1 and TRBJ1-4; the match to TRBD1 covers 10 bases. Trimming took 3 bases from V and 5 from J; bases not matched to a gene: 7. The CDR3 is 16 residues long. The germline V gene has CDR1 SGHRS and CDR2 YFSETQ. The entire variable domain, with the rest obtained from reference TRBV5-1 and TRBJ1-4, is as follows: KAGVTQTPRYLIKTRGQQVTLSCSPISGHRSVSWYQQTPGQGLQFLFEYFSETQRNKGNFPGRFSGRQFSNSRSEMNVSTLELGDSALYLCASSSMPGQGNEKLFFGSGTQLSVL.

The chain combines TRBV10-3 with TRBJ1-6; no reliable D call. V lost 11 bases and J lost 0, with 14 bases in between. Germline V gives CDR1 ENHRY, CDR2 SYGVKD. The CDR3 is made up of 15 amino acids. The CDR3 reads CASSGESSYNSPLHF. DNA of the CDR3: TGTGCCTCAAGCGGGGAGAGCTCCTATAATTCACCCCTCCACTTT.

This chain links TRBV30 with TRBJ2-7, with 8 bases lining up with TRBD1. The germline V gene encodes CDR1 GTSNPN and CDR2 SVGIG (reference sequence). This CDR3 spans 14 amino acids. J was trimmed by 5 bases and V by 5 bases; bases with no gene match: 11. Here the CDR3 DNA reads TGTGCCTGGGACGGACAGGGTGTAATCCACGAGCAGTACTTC. It codes for CAWDGQGVIHEQYF.

The CDR3 loop reads CATSRGLGTGSRDTGELFF. The CDR3 DNA follows: TGTGCCACCAGCAGAGGCCTCGGGACAGGGTCGAGAGACACCGGGGAGCTGTTTTTT. The V gene is TRBV15, the J gene TRBJ2-2, with 9 bases lining up with TRBD1. Germline lookup yields CDR1 LNHNV and CDR2 YYDKDF (reference sequence). The CDR3 sequence is 19 residues long. V gave up 1 base and J gave up 3 bases; unmatched junction bases: 12.

This chain connects TRBV19 to TRBJ1-5; 9 nucleotides agree with TRBD1. The CDR3 has 19 amino acids. V lost 2 bases to trimming and J lost 0 bases; unmatched junction nucleotides: 11. The germline V gene encodes CDR1 LNHDA and CDR2 SQIVND (reference sequence). The CDR3 region is CASSIRLGDRAYSNQPQHF. For the CDR3, the DNA is TGTGCCAGTAGTATAAGGTTGGGGGACAGGGCTTATAGCAATCAGCCCCAGCATTTT.

This chain uses TRBV6-5 with TRBJ1-6, with D hard to call. CDR1 and CDR2 from the germline V gene are MNHEY and SVGAGI. CDR3 length: 12 amino acids. Deletions cut 5 bases from V and 9 bases from J, with 8 bases between. The DNA of the CDR3 is TGTGCCAGCAGTCAAATGAGTTCACCCCTCCACTTT. This gives the protein CASSQMSSPLHF.

The chain links TRBV11-2 to TRBJ2-6; the D is unclear. The germline V gene has CDR1 SGHAT and CDR2 FQNNGV. The CDR3 is 13 residues long. Deletions cut 6 bases from V and 2 bases from J, with 5 bases between. The CDR3 nucleotides are TGTGCCAGCAGATTCGCTGGGGCCAACGTCCTGACTTTC. This sequence encodes CASRFAGANVLTF.

The rearrangement links TRBV29-1 to TRBJ1-4; 11 bases fit TRBD1. V shed 5 bases and J 5 bases; nucleotides not matched to a gene: 4. The CDR3 is made up of 14 amino acids. Germline assignment: CDR1 SQVTM and CDR2 ANQGSEA. CDR3 sequence: CSVPGTGGNEKLFF. In DNA form, the CDR3 reads TGCAGCGTTCCCGGGACAGGGGGAAATGAAAAACTGTTTTTT.

DNA for the CDR3: TGTGCCTGGAGTGACTCGAATCTGGGAAACACCATATATTTT. It encodes CAWSDSNLGNTIYF. The genes are TRBV30 and TRBJ1-3, with D uncertain. V was clipped by 1 base and J by 4 bases, with 11 bases between them. CDR3 length: 14 residues. CDR1 is GTSNPN, CDR2 SVGIG, per germline (reference sequence).

The chain joins TRBV2 to TRBJ1-1, with 7 bases matching TRBD1. There are 14 residues in the CDR3. Looked up from germline, CDR1 is SNHLY and CDR2 is FYNNEI. V lost 3 bases, J lost 7 bases, and 8 bases stayed unmatched. CDR3 residues: CASSDSTGPHEAFF. The CDR3 nucleotides are TGTGCCAGCAGTGATTCGACAGGGCCTCATGAAGCTTTCTTT.

The chain uses TRBV19 and TRBJ2-2, with 12 bases aligning to TRBD2. Unmatched junction bases numbered 21, after V lost 5 bases and J lost 8 bases. Germline assignment: CDR1 LNHDA and CDR2 SQIVND (reference sequence). CDR3 length: 20 amino acids. CDR3 coding DNA: TGTGCCAGTAGTGTTGTCGCCCTGACTAGCGGGAGTGGTGAAGTAGGGGAGCTGTTTTTT. Its translation: CASSVVALTSGSGEVGELFF.

The chain combines TRBV4-3 with TRBJ2-2, with 9 bases that match TRBD1. The CDR3 loop spans 19 amino acids. The trim removed 0 bases at V and 6 bases at J, leaving 14 bases unmatched. Germline V gives CDR1 LGHNA, CDR2 YSLEER. CDR3 in DNA: TGCGCCAGCAGCCAAGAGATTTTGGGCCTGGGACAGGGATCCGGGGAGCTGTTTTTT. It specifies CASSQEILGLGQGSGELFF.

This chain joins TRBV14 and TRBJ1-4; 7 nucleotides match TRBD1. Germline lookup yields CDR1 SGHDN and CDR2 FVKESK. CDR3 length: 16 residues. With V trimmed by 0 bases and J by 7 bases, 8 bases remained unmatched. This CDR3 is CASSQDGNRGREKLFF. As DNA, the CDR3 is TGTGCCAGCAGCCAAGATGGAAACAGGGGACGTGAAAAACTGTTTTTT.

This clone has only one observation. The CDR3 DNA reads as TGTGCCAGTACTCCTCCGGGGGGCCGTAGGAATGAGCAGTTCTTC. It is translated as CASTPPGGRRNEQFF. The chain joins TRBV19 to TRBJ2-1, with a weak D call TRBD2 (7 bases). Trimming left V 7 bases short and J 7 bases short, with 20 bases between. The germline CDR1 and CDR2 sequences are LNHDA and SQIVND (reference sequence). The CDR3 totals 15 residues.

CDR3 loop: CASSTWGEGYEQYF. The CDR3 DNA reads as TGTGCCAGCAGTACGTGGGGAGAGGGCTACGAGCAGTACTTC. This rearrangement joins TRBV2 to TRBJ2-7; a weak D match, TRBD2 (5 bases). Germline assignment: CDR1 SNHLY and CDR2 FYNNEI. The length of the CDR3 is 14 residues. V was pared by 5 bases and J by 3 bases, with 14 bases between.

The V call is TRBV25-1, the J call TRBJ1-1; 10 bases agree with TRBD1. Germline loops: CDR1 MGHDK, CDR2 SYGVNS. This CDR3 has 13 amino acids. With 8 bases clipped from V and 8 bases from J, the junction kept 8 bases outside the gene matches. The CDR3 spells CASETGGSQEAFF. DNA of the CDR3: TGTGCCAGCGAGACAGGGGGCAGTCAGGAAGCTTTCTTT.

This chain links TRBV2 with TRBJ2-7; D is perhaps TRBD2 (5 bases). Between the trimmed V and J ends, which lost 10 bases and 4 bases, there was a span of 20 bases. This CDR3 is built from 14 residues. The germline V gene has CDR1 SNHLY and CDR2 FYNNEI. The CDR3, as DNA: TGTGCCATTACCGGGGAGCTCCAGACTTACGAGCAGTACTTC. Its translation: CAITGELQTYEQYF.

The rearrangement links TRBV6-1 to TRBJ1-1; D is uncertain. The CDR3 consists of 13 residues. V lost 0 bases to trimming and J lost 3 bases, with 5 bases between them. The V gene's germline CDR1 is MNHNS and CDR2 SASEGT. The CDR3: CASSEAGDTEAFF. The CDR3 DNA reads TGTGCCAGCAGTGAAGCAGGAGACACTGAAGCTTTCTTT.

The chain employs TRBV5-1 and TRBJ2-2; 7 nucleotides agree with TRBD1. V was clipped by 9 bases and J by 5 bases; unmatched bases: 4. Germline loops: CDR1 SGHRS, CDR2 YFSETQ. The CDR3 loop spans 12 amino acids. The CDR3 DNA reads TGCGCCACGCAGGGGGAAACCGGGGAGCTGTTTTTT. Amino acids: CATQGETGELFF.

The chain has TRBV19 and TRBJ1-5, with 7 bases aligning to TRBD1. Germline V gene sequence: CDR1 LNHDA, CDR2 SQIVND (reference sequence). This CDR3 spans 15 amino acids. Trimming at V came to 10 bases and at J to 2 bases, leaving 11 bases not matched to a gene. The CDR3 DNA reads TGTGCCACCGACAGGGCCTGGGGAGGCAATCAGCCCCAGCATTTT. Protein sequence: CATDRAWGGNQPQHF.

The chain uses TRBV6-5 and TRBJ1-4; the D gene is possibly TRBD1 (6 bases). This CDR3 region has 16 residues. Per the germline V gene, CDR1 is MNHEY and CDR2 is SVGAGI. The V end lost 3 bases, the J end lost 5 bases, and 16 bases lay between the germline ends. As DNA, the CDR3 is TGTGCCAGCAGTTATAACAGGGAGTTTGAGAATGAAAAACTGTTTTTT. It specifies CASSYNREFENEKLFF.

CDR3 loop: CASSSGQGDQPQHF. The CDR3 nucleotides are TGCGCCAGCAGCTCCGGGCAGGGGGATCAGCCCCAGCATTTT. The chain recombines TRBV4-3 with TRBJ1-5; 7 positions match TRBD1. Trimming cost V 5 bases and J 5 bases; bases outside gene matches: 6. Germline V gene sequence: CDR1 LGHNA, CDR2 YSLEER. This CDR3 contains 14 residues.